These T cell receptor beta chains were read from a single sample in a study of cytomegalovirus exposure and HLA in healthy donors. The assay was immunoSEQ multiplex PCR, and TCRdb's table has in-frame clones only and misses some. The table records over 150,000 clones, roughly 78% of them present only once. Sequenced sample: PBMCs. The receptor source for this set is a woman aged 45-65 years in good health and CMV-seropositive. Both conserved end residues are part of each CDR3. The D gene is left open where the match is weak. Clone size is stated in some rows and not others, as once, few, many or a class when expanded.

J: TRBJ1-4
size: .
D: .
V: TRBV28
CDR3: CASSLGGSRNEKLFF
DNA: TGTGCCAGCAGTTTGGGAGGGAGTAGGAATGAAAAACTGTTTTTT

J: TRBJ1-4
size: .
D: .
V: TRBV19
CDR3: CASTVVENEKLFF
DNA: TGTGCCAGTACCGTAGTGGAGAATGAAAAACTGTTTTTT

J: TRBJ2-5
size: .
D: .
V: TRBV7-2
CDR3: CASSQGETQYF
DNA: TGTGCCAGCAGTCAGGGAGAGACCCAGTACTTC

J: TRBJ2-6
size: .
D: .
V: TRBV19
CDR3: CASKAGTGANVLTF
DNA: TGTGCAAGTAAGGCGGGAACAGGGGCCAACGTCCTGACTTTC

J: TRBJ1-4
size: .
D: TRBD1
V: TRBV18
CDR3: CASSPDRVTNEKLFF
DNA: TGTGCCAGCTCACCTGACAGGGTCACTAATGAAAAACTGTTTTTT

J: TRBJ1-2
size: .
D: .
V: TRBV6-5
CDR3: CASSSSFGQFNYGYTF
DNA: TGTGCCAGCAGTTCTAGTTTTGGCCAATTTAACTATGGCTACACCTTC

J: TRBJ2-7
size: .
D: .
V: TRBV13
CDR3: CASRGLGLSYEQYF
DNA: TGTGCCAGTCGGGGACTGGGTCTATCCTACGAGCAGTACTTC

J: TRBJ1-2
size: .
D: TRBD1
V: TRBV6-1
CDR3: CASSDQSDRGRRGYTF
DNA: TGTGCCAGCAGTGATCAAAGTGACAGGGGGCGGCGTGGCTACACCTTC

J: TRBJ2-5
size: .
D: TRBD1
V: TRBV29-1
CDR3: CSVEQGSRGETQYF
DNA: TGCAGCGTAGAACAGGGGTCAAGGGGGGAGACCCAGTACTTC

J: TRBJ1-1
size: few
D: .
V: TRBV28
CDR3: CASSLGPEAFF
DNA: TGTGCCAGCAGTTTAGGGCCTGAAGCTTTCTTT

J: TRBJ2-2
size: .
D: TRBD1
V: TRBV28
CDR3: CASRGGQGYTGELFF
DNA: TGTGCCAGCAGGGGAGGACAGGGGTACACCGGGGAGCTGTTTTTT

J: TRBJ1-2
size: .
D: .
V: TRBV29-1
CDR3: CSVEDSRGGYTF
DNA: TGCAGCGTTGAAGATTCTCGGGGTGGCTACACCTTC

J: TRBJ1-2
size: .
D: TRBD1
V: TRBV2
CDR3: CASSDLTGIYGYTF
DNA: TGTGCCAGCAGCGATCTGACAGGGATCTATGGCTACACCTTC

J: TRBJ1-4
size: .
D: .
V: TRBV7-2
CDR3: CASSLLRLNNEKLFF
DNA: TGTGCCAGCAGCTTACTGCGCCTAAATAATGAAAAACTGTTTTTT

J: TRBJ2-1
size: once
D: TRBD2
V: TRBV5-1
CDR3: CASSLSRLAGGQRNEEQFF
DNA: TGCGCCAGCAGCTTGTCCCGACTAGCGGGAGGGCAGCGGAATGAGGAGCAGTTCTTC

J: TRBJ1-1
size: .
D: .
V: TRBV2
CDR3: CASNRGRGRNTEAFF
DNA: TGTGCCAGCAATCGGGGCAGGGGAAGGAACACTGAAGCTTTCTTT

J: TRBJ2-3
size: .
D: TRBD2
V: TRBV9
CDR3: CASSVGTSNTDTQYF
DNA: TGTGCCAGCAGCGTCGGGACTAGTAACACAGATACGCAGTATTTT

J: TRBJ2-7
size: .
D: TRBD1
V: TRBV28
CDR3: CASSSSWTGTYEQYF
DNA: TGTGCCAGCAGTTCCTCGTGGACAGGGACCTACGAGCAGTACTTC

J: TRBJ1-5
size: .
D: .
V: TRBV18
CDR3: CASSPLPGASNQPQHF
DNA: TGTGCCAGCTCACCACTCCCAGGGGCAAGCAATCAGCCCCAGCATTTT

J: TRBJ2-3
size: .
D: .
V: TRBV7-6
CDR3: CASSLAGGDTQYF
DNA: TGTGCCAGCAGCTTAGCGGGCGGGGATACGCAGTATTTT

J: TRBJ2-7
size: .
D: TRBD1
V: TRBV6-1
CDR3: CASAWGQGPYEQYF
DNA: TGTGCCAGCGCCTGGGGACAGGGACCCTACGAGCAGTACTTC

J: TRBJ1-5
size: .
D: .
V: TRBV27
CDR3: CASSSRQVNSNQPQHF
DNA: TGTGCCAGCAGTTCTCGACAGGTCAATAGCAATCAGCCCCAGCATTTT

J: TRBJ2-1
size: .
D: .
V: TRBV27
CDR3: CASSFRLEQFF
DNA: TGTGCCAGCAGTTTTCGGTTGGAGCAGTTCTTC

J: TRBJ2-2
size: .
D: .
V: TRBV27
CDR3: CASSLSQRAQNTGELFF
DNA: TGTGCCAGCAGTCTGTCTCAGCGAGCGCAGAACACCGGGGAGCTGTTTTTT

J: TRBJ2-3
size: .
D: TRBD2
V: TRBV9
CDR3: CASSSPGTSGSRSTDTQYF
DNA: TGTGCCAGCAGCTCGCCCGGGACTAGCGGGAGTCGGAGCACAGATACGCAGTATTTT

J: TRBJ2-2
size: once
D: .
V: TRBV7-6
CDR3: CASSLMGAAGELFF
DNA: TGTGCCAGCAGCTTAATGGGGGCGGCCGGGGAGCTGTTTTTT

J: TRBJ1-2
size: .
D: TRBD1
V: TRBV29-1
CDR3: CSVVGQGLYYGYTF
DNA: TGCAGCGTTGTAGGACAGGGGCTATACTATGGCTACACCTTC

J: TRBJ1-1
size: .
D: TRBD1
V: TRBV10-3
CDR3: CAISDIFSGDRKGAFF
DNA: TGTGCCATCAGTGATATTTTTTCAGGGGACAGAAAGGGAGCTTTCTTT